This is a list of T cell receptor beta chains from one sample in a study of T cell responses to AZD1222 COVID-19 vaccine. Profiled with immunoSEQ multiplex PCR; TCRdb holds only in-frame clones, not every one. This table has some 140,000 clones, 92% appearing once. The starting material was peripheral blood, obtained on day 0 of AZD1222 vaccination. Receptors originate from an adult in good health. The CDR3 runs from the conserved cysteine through the conserved F or W. Fields, in order: D gene, V gene, clone size, J gene, CDR3 DNA, CDR3 protein. A D gene is named only where the DNA matches it firmly. The listing skips clone size in some rows; elsewhere it reads once, few, many or a size class.

d_call: TRBD1; v_call: TRBV6-5; clone_size: -; j_call: TRBJ1-1; cdr3_nt: TGTGCCTCCGACAGGGGGCGAGCGAACACTGAAGCTTTCTTT; cdr3_aa: CASDRGRANTEAFF
d_call: TRBD2; v_call: TRBV10-3; clone_size: -; j_call: TRBJ2-1; cdr3_nt: TGTGCCATCAGTGAGTCAAGGACTAGCGGGACCGCCCGAAACAATGAGCAGTTCTTC; cdr3_aa: CAISESRTSGTARNNEQFF
d_call: -; v_call: TRBV7-8; clone_size: -; j_call: TRBJ1-1; cdr3_nt: TGTGCCAGCAGCTTAGGGCGGGGGATGAACACTGAAGCTTTCTTT; cdr3_aa: CASSLGRGMNTEAFF
d_call: -; v_call: TRBV4-1; clone_size: -; j_call: TRBJ1-2; cdr3_nt: TGCGCCAGCAGCCAAGACAGGGCGGGCGGCTACACCTTC; cdr3_aa: CASSQDRAGGYTF
d_call: -; v_call: TRBV6-2/TRBV6-3; clone_size: -; j_call: TRBJ1-1; cdr3_nt: TGTGCCAGCAGTTACATGAGTCCGGGGGAGAGTGAAGCTTTCTTT; cdr3_aa: CASSYMSPGESEAFF
d_call: -; v_call: TRBV27; clone_size: -; j_call: TRBJ1-4; cdr3_nt: TGTGCCAGCAGACCACAGAGATTGGGTGAAAAACTGTTTTTT; cdr3_aa: CASRPQRLGEKLFF
d_call: TRBD2; v_call: TRBV5-4; clone_size: -; j_call: TRBJ2-1; cdr3_nt: TGTGCCAGCAGCTTGAAACTAGCGGATTCCTACAATGAGCAGTTCTTC; cdr3_aa: CASSLKLADSYNEQFF
d_call: -; v_call: TRBV4-1; clone_size: -; j_call: TRBJ1-5; cdr3_nt: TGCGCCAGCAGCCAAGCCCCGAGTCAGCCCCAGCATTTT; cdr3_aa: CASSQAPSQPQHF
d_call: TRBD1; v_call: TRBV14; clone_size: -; j_call: TRBJ2-5; cdr3_nt: TGTGCCAGCAGCCTCCCTCAACCGGGACAGGGGCTTTTCGGGGAGACCCAGTACTTC; cdr3_aa: CASSLPQPGQGLFGETQYF
d_call: -; v_call: TRBV19; clone_size: -; j_call: TRBJ1-3; cdr3_nt: TGTGCCAGTAGTAAGAATAGGGTGCCTGGAAACACCATATATTTT; cdr3_aa: CASSKNRVPGNTIYF
d_call: TRBD1; v_call: TRBV24-1; clone_size: -; j_call: TRBJ1-1; cdr3_nt: TGTGCCACCCGGGACAGATTGAACACTGAAGCTTTCTTT; cdr3_aa: CATRDRLNTEAFF
d_call: TRBD1; v_call: TRBV5-1; clone_size: few; j_call: TRBJ1-4; cdr3_nt: TGCGCCAGCAGCTTCTCGGGACAGAGAAATGAAAAACTGTTTTTT; cdr3_aa: CASSFSGQRNEKLFF
d_call: -; v_call: TRBV6-2/TRBV6-3; clone_size: -; j_call: TRBJ2-7; cdr3_nt: TGTGCCAGCAGTTTCAGCCCCCTACTTTTTCCACCGGACGAGCAGTACTTC; cdr3_aa: CASSFSPLLFPPDEQYF
d_call: TRBD2; v_call: TRBV6-5; clone_size: -; j_call: TRBJ2-1; cdr3_nt: TGTGCCAGCAGGCCACTGACTAGCGGTTACAATGAGCAGTTCTTC; cdr3_aa: CASRPLTSGYNEQFF
d_call: -; v_call: TRBV9; clone_size: -; j_call: TRBJ1-1; cdr3_nt: TGTGCCAGCAGCGTGGAGGTGAACACTGAAGCTTTCTTT; cdr3_aa: CASSVEVNTEAFF
d_call: -; v_call: TRBV6-6; clone_size: once; j_call: TRBJ2-7; cdr3_nt: TGTGCCAGCAGTTCAGCCACAGGGCCCTCGGGGGAGCAGTACTTC; cdr3_aa: CASSSATGPSGEQYF
d_call: -; v_call: TRBV5-1; clone_size: -; j_call: TRBJ1-1; cdr3_nt: TGCGCCAGCAGCTTGGATGGGAAGAACACTGAAGCTTTCTTT; cdr3_aa: CASSLDGKNTEAFF
d_call: -; v_call: TRBV3-1/TRBV3-2; clone_size: -; j_call: TRBJ1-4; cdr3_nt: TGTGCCAGCAGCCAAGTACCAGGGAGTAAACTGTTTTTT; cdr3_aa: CASSQVPGSKLFF
d_call: -; v_call: TRBV14; clone_size: -; j_call: TRBJ1-2; cdr3_nt: TGTGCCAGCAGCCAAGTCTTCCGGGGCGCCCTATTTGGCTACACCTTC; cdr3_aa: CASSQVFRGALFGYTF
d_call: TRBD1; v_call: TRBV5-1; clone_size: -; j_call: TRBJ1-2; cdr3_nt: TGCGCCAGCAGCCTGGGACAGCAATATGGCTACACCTTC; cdr3_aa: CASSLGQQYGYTF
d_call: -; v_call: TRBV27; clone_size: -; j_call: TRBJ1-1; cdr3_nt: TGTGCCAGCAGTAATTTGGGGGCGGGGGACACTGAAGCTTTCTTT; cdr3_aa: CASSNLGAGDTEAFF
d_call: -; v_call: TRBV30; clone_size: -; j_call: TRBJ2-6; cdr3_nt: TGTGCCTGGAGTCGGGGCTCTGGGGCCAACGTCCTGACTTTC; cdr3_aa: CAWSRGSGANVLTF
d_call: -; v_call: TRBV7-2; clone_size: -; j_call: TRBJ2-7; cdr3_nt: TGTGCCAGCAGCTTAGTCGACCGACTCGTCCCGCCTCTCTACGAGCAGTACTTC; cdr3_aa: CASSLVDRLVPPLYEQYF
d_call: TRBD2; v_call: TRBV4-2; clone_size: few; j_call: TRBJ2-7; cdr3_nt: TGTGCCAGCAGCCAAGGGGACGGGAGGGCCCACGAGCAGTACTTC; cdr3_aa: CASSQGDGRAHEQYF
d_call: -; v_call: TRBV28; clone_size: -; j_call: TRBJ2-2; cdr3_nt: TGTGCCACCCGAACCCGGATCAAAGGTACCGGGGAGCTGTTTTTT; cdr3_aa: CATRTRIKGTGELFF
d_call: -; v_call: TRBV21-1; clone_size: -; j_call: TRBJ1-2; cdr3_nt: TGTGCCGGCAAACGGACACCAACCAAGGAGGGCGGCTACACCTTC; cdr3_aa: CAGKRTPTKEGGYTF
d_call: TRBD1; v_call: TRBV5-1; clone_size: few; j_call: TRBJ2-7; cdr3_nt: TGCGCCAGCAGCGACCCGGGACAGGGGGTAAAGGAGCAGTACTTC; cdr3_aa: CASSDPGQGVKEQYF
d_call: -; v_call: TRBV7-9; clone_size: -; j_call: TRBJ1-1; cdr3_nt: TGTGCTACCACCAGGGGAATGGACACTGAAGCTTTCTTT; cdr3_aa: CATTRGMDTEAFF
d_call: -; v_call: TRBV5-1; clone_size: -; j_call: TRBJ1-1; cdr3_nt: TGCGCCAGCAGCTTGGAACTAGGCGATTACTACACTGAAGCTTTCTTT; cdr3_aa: CASSLELGDYYTEAFF
d_call: -; v_call: TRBV27; clone_size: -; j_call: TRBJ2-1; cdr3_nt: TGTGCCAGCAGTTTTGGGCCTCCCGACAATGAGCAGTTCTTC; cdr3_aa: CASSFGPPDNEQFF
d_call: TRBD2; v_call: TRBV7-7; clone_size: -; j_call: TRBJ2-2; cdr3_nt: TGTGCCAGCAGTAAAGGACTAGCGGGAGGGCCTAACACCGGGGAGCTGTTTTTT; cdr3_aa: CASSKGLAGGPNTGELFF
d_call: TRBD1; v_call: TRBV14; clone_size: -; j_call: TRBJ1-2; cdr3_nt: TGTGCCAGCAGCCCTAACCCGGGACAGGTCCCCCATGGCTACACCTTC; cdr3_aa: CASSPNPGQVPHGYTF
d_call: TRBD1; v_call: TRBV6-5; clone_size: -; j_call: TRBJ2-7; cdr3_nt: TGTGCCAGCAGTTACACGGGACAGGGCTTAGAGCAGTACTTC; cdr3_aa: CASSYTGQGLEQYF
d_call: -; v_call: TRBV15; clone_size: -; j_call: TRBJ2-1; cdr3_nt: TGTGCCACCAGCAGCCAGCAAGGGAATGAGCAGTTCTTC; cdr3_aa: CATSSQQGNEQFF
d_call: TRBD1; v_call: TRBV2; clone_size: -; j_call: TRBJ1-2; cdr3_nt: TGTGCCAGCACCGAACAGGGGAACTATGGCTACACCTTC; cdr3_aa: CASTEQGNYGYTF
d_call: TRBD1; v_call: TRBV7-2; clone_size: -; j_call: TRBJ1-1; cdr3_nt: TGTGCCAGCAGCTTGGGACAGTTGAACACTGAAGCTTTCTTT; cdr3_aa: CASSLGQLNTEAFF
d_call: -; v_call: TRBV6-6; clone_size: -; j_call: TRBJ1-3; cdr3_nt: TGTGCCAGCAGACCTCGGGGGGGTTCAGGAAACACCATATATTTT; cdr3_aa: CASRPRGGSGNTIYF
d_call: TRBD2; v_call: TRBV9; clone_size: -; j_call: TRBJ2-3; cdr3_nt: TGTGCCAGCAGCCCGGGACTAGCGGGAGGCGCAGATACGCAGTATTTT; cdr3_aa: CASSPGLAGGADTQYF
d_call: TRBD2; v_call: TRBV19; clone_size: -; j_call: TRBJ2-1; cdr3_nt: TGTGCCAGTAGCACCAGTAGCGGGAGGCAGGGAGAGCAGTTCTTC; cdr3_aa: CASSTSSGRQGEQFF
d_call: TRBD2; v_call: TRBV6-5; clone_size: -; j_call: TRBJ2-1; cdr3_nt: TGTGCCAGCAGTCCCGGGCGGGGGGCCTACAATGAGCAGTTCTTC; cdr3_aa: CASSPGRGAYNEQFF
d_call: TRBD2; v_call: TRBV28; clone_size: -; j_call: TRBJ2-7; cdr3_nt: TGTGCCAGCAGTCCTCAGGGACTAGCGAGCTACGAGCAGTACTTC; cdr3_aa: CASSPQGLASYEQYF
d_call: -; v_call: TRBV7-9; clone_size: -; j_call: TRBJ2-3; cdr3_nt: TGTGCCAGCAGCTTAGGCCCCAAAAAGGGGATTGGGACAGATACGCAGTATTTT; cdr3_aa: CASSLGPKKGIGTDTQYF
d_call: -; v_call: TRBV7-2; clone_size: once; j_call: TRBJ1-6; cdr3_nt: TGTGCCAGCAGCTTAGATCAGGGAAGTTCACCCCTCCACTTT; cdr3_aa: CASSLDQGSSPLHF
d_call: TRBD1; v_call: TRBV7-6; clone_size: -; j_call: TRBJ2-4; cdr3_nt: TGTGCCAGCAGCCCACGGACAGGGGCCAAAAACATTCAGTACTTC; cdr3_aa: CASSPRTGAKNIQYF
d_call: -; v_call: TRBV6-5; clone_size: -; j_call: TRBJ2-5; cdr3_nt: TGTGCCAGCAGCCGCCAAGAGACCCAGTACTTC; cdr3_aa: CASSRQETQYF
d_call: TRBD1; v_call: TRBV27; clone_size: -; j_call: TRBJ1-6; cdr3_nt: TGTGCCAGCAGTTTGGGCGGACAGGGACTGGGTTCACCCCTCCACTTT; cdr3_aa: CASSLGGQGLGSPLHF
d_call: TRBD2; v_call: TRBV6-5; clone_size: -; j_call: TRBJ2-3; cdr3_nt: TGTGCCAGCATAAAGGGGCGGGAGGACACAGATACGCAGTATTTT; cdr3_aa: CASIKGREDTDTQYF
d_call: -; v_call: TRBV3-1/TRBV3-2; clone_size: -; j_call: TRBJ2-2; cdr3_nt: TGTGCCAGCAGCGGGAGAGGGGCGACCGGGGAGCTGTTTTTT; cdr3_aa: CASSGRGATGELFF
d_call: -; v_call: TRBV25-1; clone_size: -; j_call: TRBJ1-6; cdr3_nt: TGTGCCAGCAGTGATCCAGCGGTCTATAATTCACCCCTCCACTTT; cdr3_aa: CASSDPAVYNSPLHF
d_call: -; v_call: TRBV5-1; clone_size: -; j_call: TRBJ2-2; cdr3_nt: TGCGCCAGCAGCTTTGAGGGCAGAAACACCGGGGAGCTGTTTTTT; cdr3_aa: CASSFEGRNTGELFF
d_call: TRBD1; v_call: TRBV9; clone_size: -; j_call: TRBJ1-1; cdr3_nt: TGTGCCAGCAGCGTAGTAGGGACAGGGGTTGGCACTGAAGCTTTCTTT; cdr3_aa: CASSVVGTGVGTEAFF